These 30 T cell receptor beta chains came from one sample sequenced in a study of blood T cell repertoires in COVID-19. TCRdb's table, derived via immunoSEQ multiplex PCR, lists solely in-frame clones and lacks some. The table records more than 200,000 clones, more than 65% of them present only once. The source material was peripheral blood. These TCRs come from a woman aged 35 to 49 who had recovered from COVID-19.

The genes are TRBV7-9 and TRBJ2-7; 8 bases are shared with TRBD2. Germline CDR1 SEHNR, CDR2 FQNEAQ (reference sequence). The ends lost 2 bases at V and 7 bases at J; junction bases unmatched: 1. The length of the CDR3 is 12 residues. The CDR3 loop is CASSLIAGEQYF. CDR3 coding DNA: TGTGCCAGCAGCTTAATAGCGGGGGAGCAGTACTTC.

The rearrangement joins TRBV28 to TRBJ2-1; D might be TRBD2 (5 bases). The germline V gene has CDR1 MDHEN and CDR2 SYDVKM. The V gene lost 6 bases and the J gene lost 3 bases, with 9 bases spanning the gap. This CDR3 contains 13 residues. CDR3 residues: CASSLLGYNEQFF. CDR3 bases: TGTGCCAGCAGCCTACTAGGCTACAATGAGCAGTTCTTC.

V gene TRBV6-5 combines with J gene TRBJ1-4, with D maybe TRBD1 (5 bases). The CDR3 consists of 14 residues. Germline CDR1 and CDR2: MNHEY and SVGAGI. Trimming removed 0 bases from V and 8 bases from J, with 10 bases in between. This chain's CDR3 is CASSYSSRGEKLFF. CDR3 coding DNA: TGTGCCAGCAGTTACTCGTCTCGGGGGGAAAAACTGTTTTTT.

CDR3 protein: CSVDGEGVRDYGYTF. CDR3 DNA: TGCAGCGTTGACGGTGAGGGCGTGAGGGACTATGGCTACACCTTC. The chain has TRBV29-1 and TRBJ1-2; D unclear. V lost 3 bases, J lost 3 bases, and 17 bases lay in between. Germline CDR1 is SQVTM and CDR2 is ANQGSEA. The CDR3 loop spans 15 amino acids. Drawing the rest from reference TRBV29-1 and TRBJ1-2, the complete variable domain is SAVISQKPSRDICQRGTSLTIQCQVDSQVTMMFWYRQQPGQSLTLIATANQGSEATYESGFVIDKFPISRPNLTFSTLTVSNMSPEDSSIYLCSVDGEGVRDYGYTFGSGTRLTVV.

The chain is built from TRBV3-1 (or the pseudogene TRBV3-2) and TRBJ1-2; D is possibly TRBD1 (6 bases). The CDR3 consists of 13 residues. V lost 4 bases and J 8 bases, leaving 14 bases between the germline ends. Per germline, CDR1 LGHDT and CDR2 YNNKEL (reference sequence). The CDR3 sequence is CASSPRGGEGYTF. As DNA, the CDR3 is TGTGCCAGCAGCCCACGAGGGGGAGAGGGCTACACCTTC.

This clone was detected once. CDR3 in DNA: TGTGCCAGTAGTATTCTAGAAAATGAGCAGTTCTTC. This sequence encodes CASSILENEQFF. The chain is built from TRBV19 and TRBJ2-1; the D is unclear. This CDR3 is 12 amino acids long. The germline gives CDR1 LNHDA, CDR2 SQIVND (reference sequence). The ends were cut back, 3 bases at V and 7 bases at J, with 7 bases in the middle.

This chain joins TRBV11-3 and TRBJ2-2; TRBD1 aligns across 7 bases. Germline loops: CDR1 SGHNT, CDR2 YENEEA. The CDR3 has 15 amino acids. J gave up 2 bases and V 5 bases, and 5 bases lay outside the gene matches. Here the CDR3 reads CASSKGGANTGELFF. DNA of the CDR3: TGTGCCAGCAGCAAAGGGGGCGCCAACACCGGGGAGCTGTTTTTT.

V usage is TRBV24-1 and J usage is TRBJ2-1; 11 nucleotides align to TRBD2. V lost 2 bases, J lost 4 bases, and 0 bases stayed unmatched. CDR3 size: 15 residues. Per germline, CDR1 KGHDR and CDR2 SFDVKD. The CDR3 spells CATSDSSGGYNEQFF. The CDR3 DNA follows: TGTGCCACCAGTGATTCTAGCGGGGGGTACAATGAGCAGTTCTTC.

The rearrangement links TRBV5-4 to TRBJ2-2; possible D gene TRBD2, 5 bases. The CDR3 spans 15 residues. V was cut by 0 bases and J by 4 bases, with 10 bases left in between. CDR1 is SGHNT, CDR2 YYREEE, per germline (reference sequence). The chain's CDR3 is CASSLDLEGTGELFF. DNA for the CDR3: TGTGCCAGCAGCTTGGACCTAGAGGGCACCGGGGAGCTGTTTTTT.

The CDR3 bases are TGCAGCGTACGACAGGGGACCTACAATGAGCAGTTCTTC. Translation: CSVRQGTYNEQFF. This chain uses TRBV29-1 with TRBJ2-1, with 8 positions matching TRBD1. CDR3 length: 13 residues. In germline, CDR1 is SQVTM, CDR2 ANQGSEA. Trimming removed 6 bases from V and 2 bases from J; junction bases left unmatched: 3.

The CDR3 loop is CARSFGSYRGNQPQHF. In DNA, the CDR3 is TGTGCCAGAAGCTTCGGTTCGTACAGGGGCAATCAGCCCCAGCATTTT. This rearrangement joins TRBV5-3 to TRBJ1-5; D may be TRBD1 (6 bases). TRBV5-3 is annotated as an ORF whose role is uncertain. The CDR3 extends over 16 amino acids. V was pared by 2 bases and J by 2 bases, with 14 bases between.

V is TRBV3-1 (or the pseudogene TRBV3-2) and J is TRBJ2-1; 8 nucleotides match TRBD2. Trimming cost V 3 bases and J 6 bases; bases outside gene matches: 10. Germline-derived CDR1 and CDR2 are LGHDT and YNNKEL (reference sequence). The length of the CDR3 is 16 residues. CDR3 sequence: CASSQAAGGAGNEQFF. In DNA, the CDR3 is TGTGCCAGCAGCCAGGCGGCCGGGGGGGCCGGCAATGAGCAGTTCTTC.

This clone was detected once. The gene calls are TRBV12-3 or TRBV12-4 and TRBJ2-1; a weak D match, TRBD1 (5 bases). The ends were cut back, 6 bases at V and 6 bases at J, with 9 bases in the middle. The CDR3 has 12 amino acids. This CDR3 is CASSPGRNEQFF. CDR3 nucleotides: TGTGCCAGCAGCCCAGGGCGCAATGAGCAGTTCTTC.

V usage is TRBV19 and J usage is TRBJ2-2, with TRBD1 identical over 7 bases. CDR3 length equals 16 residues. Germline trimming cut 1 base from V and 6 bases from J; bases unmatched to any gene: 8. Germline V gene sequence: CDR1 LNHDA, CDR2 SQIVND (reference sequence). CDR3 sequence: CASSIGRGGFAGELFF. CDR3 DNA: TGTGCCAGTAGTATAGGACGAGGGGGCTTCGCCGGGGAGCTGTTTTTT.

The gene calls are TRBV7-2 and TRBJ2-2; weak D call: TRBD1 (6 bases). Germline lookup yields CDR1 SGHTA and CDR2 FQGNSA. This CDR3 is 18 amino acids long. The V end was cut by 5 bases, the J end by 2 bases, with 21 bases between. Written as DNA, the CDR3 is TGTGCCAGCAGCCAGAGGGGGAGCAGGGGCACAAACACCGGGGAGCTGTTTTTT. It yields the protein CASSQRGSRGTNTGELFF.

V gene TRBV11-2 combines with J gene TRBJ2-3, with TRBD2 matching over 7 bases. Germline V gene lookup returns CDR1 SGHAT and CDR2 FQNNGV. The CDR3 runs to 17 residues. J gave up 0 bases and V 1 base, and 7 bases lay outside the gene matches. This CDR3 is CASSLAGGLTSTDTQYF. The CDR3 nucleotides read TGTGCCAGCAGCTTAGCGGGGGGACTTACTAGCACAGATACGCAGTATTTT. Using reference TRBV11-2 and TRBJ2-3 for the parts outside the CDR3, the full variable domain is EAGVAQSPRYKIIEKRQSVAFWCNPISGHATLYWYQQILGQGPKLLIQFQNNGVVDDSQLPKDRFSAERLKGVDSTLKIQPAKLEDSAVYLCASSLAGGLTSTDTQYFGPGTRLTVL.

This sequence joins TRBV14 and TRBJ1-4; D call uncertain. V was trimmed by 0 bases and J by 7 bases, leaving 12 bases between them. Germline V gene lookup returns CDR1 SGHDN and CDR2 FVKESK. The length of the CDR3 is 15 residues. CDR3 in DNA: TGTGCCAGCAGCCAAGAGCAAATCACCGGTGAAAAACTGTTTTTT. This translates into CASSQEQITGEKLFF.

The chain combines TRBV29-1 with TRBJ1-5, with 10 bases fitting TRBD1. The CDR3 loop spans 12 amino acids. V lost 6 bases to trimming and J lost 6 bases; unmatched junction nucleotides: 2. The V gene's germline CDR1 is SQVTM and CDR2 ANQGSEA. The CDR3 region has the DNA TGCAGCGTCGGACAGGGGGGTCAGCCCCAGCATTTT. As protein: CSVGQGGQPQHF. The full variable domain, rest sourced from reference TRBV29-1 and TRBJ1-5, is SAVISQKPSRDICQRGTSLTIQCQVDSQVTMMFWYRQQPGQSLTLIATANQGSEATYESGFVIDKFPISRPNLTFSTLTVSNMSPEDSSIYLCSVGQGGQPQHFGDGTRLSIL.

The chain joins TRBV24-1 to TRBJ2-3, with 13 nucleotides matching TRBD2. CDR3 length: 17 residues. From germline, CDR1 is KGHDR and CDR2 SFDVKD. J lost 1 base, V lost 3 bases, and 3 bases had no gene match. CDR3 residues: CATSDPGTSGGTDTQYF. CDR3 bases: TGTGCCACCAGTGATCCCGGGACTAGCGGGGGCACAGATACGCAGTATTTT.

The CDR3 loop is CASSSPLTGGEKLFF. DNA of the CDR3: TGTGCCAGTAGCTCTCCCCTCACGGGGGGGGAAAAACTGTTTTTT. The chain links TRBV19 to TRBJ1-4, with D tentatively TRBD1 (5 bases). Germline V gene lookup returns CDR1 LNHDA and CDR2 SQIVND (reference sequence). CDR3 length equals 15 residues. Trimming pared 6 bases from V and 8 bases from J, leaving 19 bases between.

The CDR3 DNA is TGCGCCAGCAGCTTGGGCGGGCTGGACACCGGGGAGCTGTTTTTT. As protein: CASSLGGLDTGELFF. V and J are TRBV5-1 and TRBJ2-2; weak D call: TRBD2 (5 bases). Germline values: CDR1 SGHRS, CDR2 YFSETQ. The CDR3 covers 15 residues. With 0 bases removed from V and 3 bases from J, the gap between germline ends came to 9 bases.

This chain uses TRBV5-5 with TRBJ2-5, with unresolved D. The V gene lost 0 bases and the J gene lost 2 bases, with 8 bases spanning the gap. The CDR3 is 14 amino acids. Germline V gene data show CDR1 as SGHKS and CDR2 as YYEKEE (reference sequence). DNA for the CDR3: TGTGCCAGCAGCTTGGGCGGCAGTCAAGAGACCCAGTACTTC. As protein: CASSLGGSQETQYF.

The chain carries TRBV7-3 and TRBJ1-2; the match to TRBD1 covers 8 bases. The CDR3 runs to 15 residues. The V segment lost 5 bases and the J segment 7 bases; nucleotides outside the gene matches: 12. CDR1 SGHTA and CDR2 FQGTGA come from the germline V gene. The CDR3 sequence is CASSPSTGGDSGYTF. CDR3 nucleotide sequence: TGTGCCAGCAGCCCATCCACAGGGGGTGATTCTGGCTACACCTTC.

The rearrangement uses TRBV11-2 and TRBJ2-3; possible D gene TRBD2, 7 bases. The CDR3 consists of 11 residues. V lost 8 bases, J lost 12 bases, and 15 bases lay in between. Germline V gene data show CDR1 as SGHAT and CDR2 as FQNNGV. The CDR3 DNA follows: TGTGCCAGCGGGAGGGGGACCAGTCAGTATTTT. This sequence encodes CASGRGTSQYF.

The chain recombines TRBV7-6 with TRBJ2-2; 7 nucleotides match TRBD1. There are 15 residues in the CDR3. CDR1 and CDR2 (germline): SGHVS, FNYEAQ. The ends lost 5 bases at V and 3 bases at J; junction bases unmatched: 6. Written as DNA, the CDR3 is TGTGCCAGCAGCCTGTCAGGGGGTGACACCGGGGAGCTGTTTTTT. Encoded protein: CASSLSGGDTGELFF.

V and J are TRBV10-3 and TRBJ1-1; D unresolved. This CDR3 comprises 14 residues. Germline-derived CDR1 and CDR2 are ENHRY and SYGVKD. V dropped 8 bases and J dropped 1 base, with 14 bases sitting between them. CDR3 region: CAIRRDNTNTEAFF. CDR3 sequence (DNA): TGTGCCATCCGAAGAGATAATACGAACACTGAAGCTTTCTTT.

The CDR3 reads CAIRPDGQGRGYTF. In DNA, the CDR3 is TGTGCCATCAGGCCCGATGGACAGGGAAGGGGCTACACCTTC. This chain links TRBV10-3 with TRBJ1-2; 8 nucleotides line up with TRBD1. CDR1 is ENHRY, CDR2 SYGVKD, per germline. Trimming removed 6 bases from V and 8 bases from J; junction bases left unmatched: 11. The CDR3 consists of 14 residues.

This rearrangement joins TRBV19 to TRBJ1-5; D unresolved. The V end was cut by 6 bases, the J end by 0 bases, with 12 bases between. The germline V gene encodes CDR1 LNHDA and CDR2 SQIVND (reference sequence). There are 15 residues in the CDR3. CDR3 in amino acids: CASSTRRNSNQPQHF. CDR3 nucleotides: TGTGCCAGTAGCACGCGGAGGAATAGCAATCAGCCCCAGCATTTT. The entire variable domain, with the rest obtained from reference TRBV19 and TRBJ1-5, is as follows: DGGITQSPKYLFRKEGQNVTLSCEQNLNHDAMYWYRQDPGQGLRLIYYSQIVNDFQKGDIAEGYSVSREKKESFPLTVTSAQKNPTAFYLCASSTRRNSNQPQHFGDGTRLSIL.

The chain has TRBV5-1 and TRBJ1-2, with TRBD1 as a possible D gene (5 bases). Germline V gene data show CDR1 as SGHRS and CDR2 as YFSETQ. Trimming cost V 3 bases and J 4 bases, with 16 bases left between them. The CDR3 contains 15 residues. CDR3 bases: TGCGCCAGCAGCTCTAGTACGACAGCCGGCTATGGCTACACCTTC. Encoded protein: CASSSSTTAGYGYTF.

Remarks on this clone: In the same sample, other DNA sequences code for this CDR3. The rearrangement joins TRBV11-2 to TRBJ2-5; D gene unclear. Trimming removed 3 bases from V and 1 base from J, with 6 bases in between. Germline CDR1 reads SGHAT; CDR2 reads FQNNGV. The CDR3 contains 13 residues. CDR3 residues: CASSLSVQETQYF. Here the CDR3 DNA reads TGTGCCAGCAGCTTGTCAGTCCAAGAGACCCAGTACTTC.